The T cell receptor beta chain described here comes from a study of response to subunit inactivated influenza vaccine. Notes on the study in general: Seasonal influenza vaccination, on each occasion, was suggested by the authors to recruit few new T cells.

TCRdb reanalysed the RT-PCR reads using MiXCR and keeps one entry per CDR3 protein. The table has under 200,000 distinct CDR3 sequences, roughly a tenth seen once. V was clipped by 6 bases and J by 6 bases; unmatched bases: 11. The CDR3 is 15 residues long. Germline assignment: CDR1 LGHDT and CDR2 YNNKEL (reference sequence). This clonotype was detected only a few times. Its matching antigen is unknown. This specimen was non-naive T cells sorted from PBMCs, taken 40 to 50 days after vaccination. The receptor's source is a man aged 50 to 60 who received an inactivated influenza vaccine. This chain uses TRBV3-1 with TRBJ2-1, with TRBD1 matching over 7 bases. For the CDR3, the DNA is TGTGCCAGCAGTCCCCAGGGGGAGATGGGCAATGAGCAGTTCTTC. Translated, it gives CASSPQGEMGNEQFF.